This paragraph covers one T cell receptor (beta chain) sequence. The antigen is unknown. Other DNA sequences in this specimen translate into the identical CDR3. PCR involved 60 Vbeta and 13 Jbeta primers. Method: immunoSEQ multiplex PCR; TCRdb's copy keeps in-frame clones and lacks some. This table holds around 150,000 clones, roughly three quarters found once. This specimen comes from a study of cytomegalovirus exposure and HLA in healthy donors. Findings of the study overall: Association with HLA alleles at 0.05 false discovery rate was found for 15,000 or so TCR beta sequences in a later analysis. Information on immune exposure was restricted to one variable (CMV serostatus).

The sample taken for sequencing was PBMCs. The TCR originated in a young man in good health and CMV-seropositive.

The CDR3 sequence: CASSLSQSEYNEQFF. Written as DNA, the CDR3 is TGTGCCAGCAGTTTGAGTCAAAGCGAGTACAATGAGCAGTTCTTC. This chain uses TRBV28 with TRBJ2-1; no clear D gene. Trimming took 3 bases from V and 4 from J, leaving 13 bases between them. The CDR3 totals 15 residues. Germline V gene lookup returns CDR1 MDHEN and CDR2 SYDVKM.